The T cell receptor beta chain described here comes from a study of blood T cell repertoires in COVID-19. Overall study context: Nucleic acid was either cDNA or gDNA, and it came from T cells, B-cell-depleted T cells, or PBMCs.

Original processing notes: Estimates of nucleated cell counts were drawn from the amplification of reference gene primers. Clones were sequenced by immunoSEQ multiplex PCR, and TCRdb holds only the in-frame ones, with some missing. From that table come the V and J calls and clone size; the DNA was used to work out D and trimming. The sample carries about 81,000 clones, more than 75% recorded once. The sample comprised peripheral blood. The source is a human donor in a cohort sampled during active COVID-19.

CDR3 in DNA: TGTGCCAGCTCCACTAGCGGGGGGGCAACCAATGAGCAGTTCTTC. This gives the protein CASSTSGGATNEQFF. The genes are TRBV5-4 and TRBJ2-1; 13 bases map to TRBD2. V trimming: 7 bases; J trimming: 6 bases; junction bases outside the gene matches: 7. The CDR3 spans 15 residues. Germline CDR1 SGHNT, CDR2 YYREEE (reference sequence).